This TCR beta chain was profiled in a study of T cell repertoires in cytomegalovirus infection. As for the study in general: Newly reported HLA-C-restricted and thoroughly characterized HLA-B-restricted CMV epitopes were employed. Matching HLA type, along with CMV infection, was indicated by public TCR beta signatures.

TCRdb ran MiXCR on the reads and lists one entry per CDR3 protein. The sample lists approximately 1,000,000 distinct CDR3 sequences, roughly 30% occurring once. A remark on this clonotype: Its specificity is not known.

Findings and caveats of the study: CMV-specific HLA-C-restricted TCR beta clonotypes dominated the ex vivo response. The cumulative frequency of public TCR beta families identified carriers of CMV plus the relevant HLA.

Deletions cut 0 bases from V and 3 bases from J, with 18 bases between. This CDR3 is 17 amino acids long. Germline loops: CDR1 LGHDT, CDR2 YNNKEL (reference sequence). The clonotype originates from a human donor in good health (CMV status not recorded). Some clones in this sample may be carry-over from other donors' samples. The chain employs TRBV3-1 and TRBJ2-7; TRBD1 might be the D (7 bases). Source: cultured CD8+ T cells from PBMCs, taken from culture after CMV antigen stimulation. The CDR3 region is CASSQERGTAINYEQYF. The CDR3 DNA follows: TGTGCCAGCAGCCAAGAGCGCGGGACAGCAATAAACTACGAGCAGTACTTC.